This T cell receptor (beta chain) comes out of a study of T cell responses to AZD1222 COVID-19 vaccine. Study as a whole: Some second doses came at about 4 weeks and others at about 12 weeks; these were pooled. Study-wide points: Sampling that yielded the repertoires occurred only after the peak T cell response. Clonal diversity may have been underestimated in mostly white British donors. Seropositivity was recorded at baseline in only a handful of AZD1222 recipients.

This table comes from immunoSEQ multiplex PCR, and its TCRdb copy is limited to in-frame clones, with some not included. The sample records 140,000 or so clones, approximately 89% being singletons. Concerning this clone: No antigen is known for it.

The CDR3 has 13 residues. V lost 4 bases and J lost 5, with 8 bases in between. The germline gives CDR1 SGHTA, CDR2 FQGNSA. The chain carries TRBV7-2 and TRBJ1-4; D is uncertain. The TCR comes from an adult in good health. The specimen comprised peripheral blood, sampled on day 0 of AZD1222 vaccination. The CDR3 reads CASSSFPNEKLFF. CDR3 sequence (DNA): TGTGCCAGCAGCTCGTTCCCCAATGAAAAACTGTTTTTT.